Below, 5 T cell receptor beta chains from the same sample are listed, as sequenced in a study of T-cell reconstitution after alpha-beta-depleted transplantation in children. Preparation of the TCRbeta library used unique molecular identifiers. TCRdb fed the PCR reads into MiXCR, producing one record per CDR3 protein. The sample comprises about 440,000 distinct CDR3 sequences, approximately 42% of which are singletons, and 27% rests with the top ten. Source: PBMCs, taken before TCRalphabeta/CD19-depleted stem cell transplant. Source of these receptors: a girl aged 2-10 years with aplastic anemia, due to receive a stem cell transplant.

This clonotype has a count of ten or more. This chain connects TRBV6-5 to TRBJ1-1; 8 bases agree with TRBD1. Germline values: CDR1 MNHEY, CDR2 SVGAGI. The junction had 9 bases not matched to a gene; V was cut back by 7 bases and J by 11 bases. The length of the CDR3 is 12 residues. CDR3 sequence (DNA): TGTGCCAGCACCAGTCAGGGGGCAGGGGCTTTCTTT. Its translation: CASTSQGAGAFF.

The J gene is TRBJ2-1, the V gene TRBV7-2, with D hard to call. The CDR3 contains 13 residues. Per germline, CDR1 SGHTA and CDR2 FQGNSA. Trimming stripped 0 bases from V and 7 bases from J, with 7 bases between. The CDR3 DNA is TGTGCCAGCAGCTTAGCCAGTATAAATGAGCAGTTCTTC. Translating it yields CASSLASINEQFF.

There are many counts of this clonotype. The rearrangement uses TRBV20-1 and TRBJ1-2; TRBD1 matches at 12 bases. The V gene's germline CDR1 is DFQATT and CDR2 SNEGSKA (reference sequence). This CDR3 is built from 20 residues. V shed 2 bases and J 3 bases; nucleotides not matched to a gene: 19. CDR3 loop: CSARPLFAGTGGVGDYGYTF. The CDR3 nucleotides are TGCAGTGCTAGACCCCTGTTCGCCGGGACAGGGGGCGTGGGGGACTATGGCTACACCTTC.

This clonotype was detected many times. This sequence joins TRBV20-1 and TRBJ2-7, with TRBD2 identical over 13 bases. J was trimmed by 6 bases and V by 1 base; bases with no gene match: 9. Germline-derived CDR1 and CDR2 are DFQATT and SNEGSKA (reference sequence). This CDR3 has 16 amino acids. The CDR3 loop reads CSARVQGLAGAGEQYF. CDR3 nucleotides: TGCAGTGCTAGAGTCCAAGGACTAGCGGGGGCTGGCGAGCAGTACTTC.

CDR3 in amino acids: CSVEDADEQYF. CDR3 nucleotide sequence: TGCAGCGTTGAAGATGCGGACGAGCAGTACTTC. The V call is TRBV29-1, the J call TRBJ2-7; D gene ambiguous. The CDR3 length is 11 residues. V was trimmed by 0 bases and J by 5 bases, leaving 5 bases between them. Germline V lookup: CDR1 SQVTM, CDR2 ANQGSEA.